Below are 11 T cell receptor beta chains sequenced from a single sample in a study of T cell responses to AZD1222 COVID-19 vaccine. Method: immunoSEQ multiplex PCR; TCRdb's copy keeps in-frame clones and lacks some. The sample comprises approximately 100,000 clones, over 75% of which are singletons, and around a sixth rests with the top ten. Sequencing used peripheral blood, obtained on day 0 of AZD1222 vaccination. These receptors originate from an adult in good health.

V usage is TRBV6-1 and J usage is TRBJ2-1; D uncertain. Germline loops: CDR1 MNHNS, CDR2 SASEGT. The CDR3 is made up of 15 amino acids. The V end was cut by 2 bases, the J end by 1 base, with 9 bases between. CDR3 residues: CASSERQDSYNEQFF. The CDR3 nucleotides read TGTGCCAGCAGTGAACGGCAGGATTCCTACAATGAGCAGTTCTTC.

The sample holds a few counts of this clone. The CDR3 DNA reads TGTGCCAGCAGCAAAGATAGTGAGACAGGAGGAAAACTGTTTTTT. Translating gives CASSKDSETGGKLFF. J is TRBJ1-4 and V is TRBV21-1; no check of the table's D call, TRBD1, against the DNA was made. TRBV21-1 is a pseudogene locus. There are 15 residues in the CDR3.

The CDR3 loop reads CASSQWGPQHF. CDR3 bases: TGTGCCAGTAGTCAATGGGGACCCCAGCATTTT. The chain joins TRBV19 to TRBJ1-5; D is unclear. The germline gives CDR1 LNHDA, CDR2 SQIVND (reference sequence). The CDR3 sequence is 11 residues long. V lost 5 bases and J 10 bases, leaving 9 bases between the germline ends.

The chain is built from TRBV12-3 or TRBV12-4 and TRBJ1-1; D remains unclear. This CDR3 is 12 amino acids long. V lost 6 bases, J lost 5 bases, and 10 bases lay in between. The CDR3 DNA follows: TGTGCCAGCAGCGATGGAGGAACTGAAGCTTTCTTT. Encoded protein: CASSDGGTEAFF.

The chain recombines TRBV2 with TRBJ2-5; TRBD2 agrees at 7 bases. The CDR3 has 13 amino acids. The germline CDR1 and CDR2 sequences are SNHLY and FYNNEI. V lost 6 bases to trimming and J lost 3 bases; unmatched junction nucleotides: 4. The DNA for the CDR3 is TGTGCCAGCAGGGCCGGGACTAAAGAGACCCAGTACTTC. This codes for CASRAGTKETQYF. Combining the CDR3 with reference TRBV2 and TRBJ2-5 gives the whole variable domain EPEVTQTPSHQVTQMGQEVILRCVPISNHLYFYWYRQILGQKVEFLVSFYNNEISEKSEIFDDQFSVERPDGSNFTLKIRSTKLEDSAMYFCASRAGTKETQYFGPGTRLLVL.

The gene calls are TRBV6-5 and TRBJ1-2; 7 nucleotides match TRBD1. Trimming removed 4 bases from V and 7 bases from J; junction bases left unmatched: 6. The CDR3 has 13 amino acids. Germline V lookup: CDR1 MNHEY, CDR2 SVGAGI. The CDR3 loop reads CASSLTGLGGYTF. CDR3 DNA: TGTGCCAGCAGTTTGACAGGGTTAGGTGGCTACACCTTC.

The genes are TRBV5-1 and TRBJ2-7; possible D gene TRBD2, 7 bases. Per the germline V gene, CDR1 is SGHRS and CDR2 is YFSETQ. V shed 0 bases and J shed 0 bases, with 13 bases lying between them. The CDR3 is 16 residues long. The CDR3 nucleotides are TGCGCCAGCAGCTTGGTCGGGGGAGGGGGCTCCTACGAGCAGTACTTC. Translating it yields CASSLVGGGGSYEQYF.

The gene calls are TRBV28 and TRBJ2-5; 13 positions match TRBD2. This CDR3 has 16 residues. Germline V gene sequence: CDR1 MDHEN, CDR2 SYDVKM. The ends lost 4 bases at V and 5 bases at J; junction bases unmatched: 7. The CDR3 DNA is TGTGCCAGCAGTTCGTGGACTAGCGGGGGTTCGGAGACCCAGTACTTC. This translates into CASSSWTSGGSETQYF.

The CDR3 DNA reads as TGTGCCAGCCGCACGGACAACACCGGGGAGCTGTTTTTT. Translating it yields CASRTDNTGELFF. The chain uses TRBV2 and TRBJ2-2; D is unclear. This CDR3 spans 13 amino acids. In germline, CDR1 is SNHLY, CDR2 FYNNEI. V was trimmed by 8 bases and J by 2 bases, leaving 9 bases between them.

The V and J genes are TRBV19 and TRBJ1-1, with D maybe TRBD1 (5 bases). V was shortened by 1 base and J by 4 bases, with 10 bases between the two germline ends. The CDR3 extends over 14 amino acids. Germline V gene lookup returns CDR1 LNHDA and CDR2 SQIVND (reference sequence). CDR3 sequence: CASSIVGGGTEAFF. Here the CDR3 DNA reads TGTGCCAGTAGTATAGTCGGGGGGGGCACTGAAGCTTTCTTT.

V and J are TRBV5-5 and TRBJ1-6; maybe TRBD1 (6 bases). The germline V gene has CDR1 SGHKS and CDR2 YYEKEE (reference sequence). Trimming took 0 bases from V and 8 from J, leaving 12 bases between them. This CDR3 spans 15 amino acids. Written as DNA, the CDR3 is TGTGCCAGCAGCTTGGAGGGCAGGGGCCATTCACCCCTCCACTTT. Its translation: CASSLEGRGHSPLHF.